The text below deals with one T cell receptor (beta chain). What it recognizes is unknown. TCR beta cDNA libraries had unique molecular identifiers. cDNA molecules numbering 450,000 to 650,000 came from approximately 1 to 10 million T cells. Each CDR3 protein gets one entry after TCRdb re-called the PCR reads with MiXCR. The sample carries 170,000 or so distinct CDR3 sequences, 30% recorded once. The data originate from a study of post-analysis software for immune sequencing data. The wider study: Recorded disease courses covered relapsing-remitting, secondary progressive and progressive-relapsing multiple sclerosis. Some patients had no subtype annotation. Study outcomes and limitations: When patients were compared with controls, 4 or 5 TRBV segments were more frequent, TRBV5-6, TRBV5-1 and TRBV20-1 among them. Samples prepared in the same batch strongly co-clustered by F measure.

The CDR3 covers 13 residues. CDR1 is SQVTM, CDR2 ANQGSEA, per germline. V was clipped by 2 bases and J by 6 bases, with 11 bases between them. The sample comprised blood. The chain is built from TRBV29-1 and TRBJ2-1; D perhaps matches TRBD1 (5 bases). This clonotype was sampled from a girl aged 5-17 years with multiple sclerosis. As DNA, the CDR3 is TGCAGCGTTGAATGGGGCAGGTGCAATGAGCAGTTCTTC. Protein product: CSVEWGRCNEQFF.